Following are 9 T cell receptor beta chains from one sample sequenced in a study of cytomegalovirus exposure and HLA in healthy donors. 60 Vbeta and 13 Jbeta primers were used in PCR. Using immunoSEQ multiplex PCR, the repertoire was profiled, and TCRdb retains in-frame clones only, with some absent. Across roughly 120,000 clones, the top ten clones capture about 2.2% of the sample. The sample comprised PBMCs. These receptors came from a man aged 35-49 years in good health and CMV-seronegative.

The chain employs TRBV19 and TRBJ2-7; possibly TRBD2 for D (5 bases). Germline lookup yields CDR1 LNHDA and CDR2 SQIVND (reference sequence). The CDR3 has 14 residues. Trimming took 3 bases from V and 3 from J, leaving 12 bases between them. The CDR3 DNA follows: TGTGCCAGTAGTATTGGTGGGAGCGGCTACGAGCAGTACTTC. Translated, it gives CASSIGGSGYEQYF.

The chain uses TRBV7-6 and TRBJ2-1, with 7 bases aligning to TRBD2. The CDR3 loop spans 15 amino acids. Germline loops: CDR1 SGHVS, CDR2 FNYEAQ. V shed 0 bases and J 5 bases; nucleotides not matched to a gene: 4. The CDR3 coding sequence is TGTGCCAGCAGCTTAGCTTGGGCGGGAGACAATGAGCAGTTCTTC. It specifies CASSLAWAGDNEQFF.

This CDR3 reads CASSLVGGSAYNEQFF. CDR3 coding DNA: TGTGCCAGCAGCTTGGTTGGCGGGAGTGCCTACAATGAGCAGTTCTTC. The V call is TRBV5-5, the J call TRBJ2-1, with 7 bases identical to TRBD2. This CDR3 spans 16 amino acids. After removal of 0 bases from V and 2 bases from J, the junction contained 5 bases not matched to a gene. The V gene's germline CDR1 is SGHKS and CDR2 YYEKEE (reference sequence).

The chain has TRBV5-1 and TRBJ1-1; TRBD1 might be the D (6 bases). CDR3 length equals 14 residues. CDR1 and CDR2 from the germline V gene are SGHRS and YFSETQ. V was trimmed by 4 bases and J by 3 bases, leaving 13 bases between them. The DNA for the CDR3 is TGCGCCAGCAGCCGGACAGCGGGGTACACTGAAGCTTTCTTT. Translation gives CASSRTAGYTEAFF.

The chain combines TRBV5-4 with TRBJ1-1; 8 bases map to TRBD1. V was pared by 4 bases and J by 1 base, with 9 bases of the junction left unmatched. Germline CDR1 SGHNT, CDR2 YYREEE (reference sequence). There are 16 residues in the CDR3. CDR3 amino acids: CASSPRQGLGNTEAFF. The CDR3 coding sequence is TGTGCCAGCAGCCCTCGACAGGGGCTCGGGAACACTGAAGCTTTCTTT. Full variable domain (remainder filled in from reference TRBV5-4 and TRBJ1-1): ETGVTQSPTHLIKTRGQQVTLRCSSQSGHNTVSWYQQALGQGPQFIFQYYREEENGRGNFPPRFSGLQFPNYSSELNVNALELDDSALYLCASSPRQGLGNTEAFFGQGTRLTVV.

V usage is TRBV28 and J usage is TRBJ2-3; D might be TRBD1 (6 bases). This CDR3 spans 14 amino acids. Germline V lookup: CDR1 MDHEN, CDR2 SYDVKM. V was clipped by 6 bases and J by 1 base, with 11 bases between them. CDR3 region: CASRDSGGTDTQYF. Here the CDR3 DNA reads TGTGCCAGCAGGGACAGTGGGGGCACAGATACGCAGTATTTT. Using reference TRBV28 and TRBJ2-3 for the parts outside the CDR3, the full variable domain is DVKVTQSSRYLVKRTGEKVFLECVQDMDHENMFWYRQDPGLGLRLIYFSYDVKMKEKGDIPEGYSVSREKKERFSLILESASTNQTSMYLCASRDSGGTDTQYFGPGTRLTVL.

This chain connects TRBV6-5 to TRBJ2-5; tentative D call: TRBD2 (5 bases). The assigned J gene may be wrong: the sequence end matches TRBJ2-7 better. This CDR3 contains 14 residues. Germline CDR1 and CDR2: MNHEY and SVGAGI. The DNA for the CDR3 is TGTGCCAGCAGTTACAGTAGTTGGAGGTACGAGCAGTACTTC. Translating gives CASSYSSWRYEQYF.

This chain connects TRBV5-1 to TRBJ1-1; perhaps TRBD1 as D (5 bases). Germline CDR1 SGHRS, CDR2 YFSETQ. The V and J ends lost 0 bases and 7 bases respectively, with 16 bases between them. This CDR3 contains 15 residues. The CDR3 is CASSLAIPGGVEAFF. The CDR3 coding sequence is TGCGCCAGCAGCTTGGCCATCCCCGGGGGGGTTGAAGCTTTCTTT.

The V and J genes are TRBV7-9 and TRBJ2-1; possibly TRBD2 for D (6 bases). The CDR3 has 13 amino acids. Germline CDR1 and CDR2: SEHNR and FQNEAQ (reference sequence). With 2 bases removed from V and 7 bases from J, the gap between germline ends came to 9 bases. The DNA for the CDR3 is TGTGCCAGCAGCTTATGGGGGGTAAATGAGCAGTTCTTC. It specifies CASSLWGVNEQFF.